What follows are 3 T cell receptor beta chains derived from one specimen sequenced in a study of T-cell reconstitution after alpha-beta-depleted transplantation in children. As it was prepared, the TCRbeta library received unique molecular identifiers. Each CDR3 protein is one row after TCRdb ran MiXCR on the PCR reads. Of fewer than 550,000 distinct CDR3 sequences in the sample, about 17% were seen once. The specimen comprised PBMCs, mostly from graft donor cells, sampled 360 days after TCRalphabeta/CD19-depleted stem cell transplant. Receptors were obtained from a boy younger than two who had a stem cell transplant for Wiskott-Aldrich syndrome, so the T cells may come from the graft donor.

This clonotype showed up just a few times. The chain combines TRBV2 with TRBJ2-7, with D tentatively TRBD1 or TRBD2 (5 bases each). Germline-derived CDR1 and CDR2 are SNHLY and FYNNEI. V was shortened by 6 bases and J by 10 bases, with 16 bases between the two germline ends. This CDR3 is built from 12 residues. The CDR3 is CASRNWGPSQYF. CDR3 bases: TGTGCCAGCAGAAATTGGGGACCCTCCCAGTACTTC.

This clonotype was counted only a few times. This chain uses TRBV24-1 with TRBJ2-1; a weak D match, TRBD2 (6 bases). V lost 5 bases and J lost 9, with 22 bases in between. CDR1 is KGHDR and CDR2 is SFDVKD in the germline V gene. The CDR3 loop spans 16 amino acids. DNA for the CDR3: TGTGCCACCAGTGGTCTGGGACTTGGGTTAATCGGTGAGCAGTTCTTC. Its translation is CATSGLGLGLIGEQFF.

CDR3 nucleotides: TGTGCCACCAGTGGCGTGACAGGCGATTCCTACGAGCAGTACTTC. Its translation: CATSGVTGDSYEQYF. The rearrangement links TRBV24-1 to TRBJ2-7, with a tentative D call TRBD1 (6 bases). CDR1 and CDR2 from the germline V gene are KGHDR and SFDVKD. The V end lost 5 bases, the J end lost 1 base, and 14 bases lay between the germline ends. The CDR3 extends over 15 amino acids.